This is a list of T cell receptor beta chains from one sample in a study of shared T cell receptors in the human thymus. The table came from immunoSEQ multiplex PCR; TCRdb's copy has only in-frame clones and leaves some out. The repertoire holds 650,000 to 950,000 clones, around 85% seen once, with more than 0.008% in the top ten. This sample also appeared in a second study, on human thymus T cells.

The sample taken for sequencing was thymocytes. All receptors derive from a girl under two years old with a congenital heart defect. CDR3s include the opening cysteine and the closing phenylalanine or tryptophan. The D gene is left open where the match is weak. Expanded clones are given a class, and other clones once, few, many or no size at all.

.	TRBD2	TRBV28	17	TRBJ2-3	CASSRGHLSGGTDTQYF	TGTGCCAGCAGCCGGGGACACCTTAGCGGGGGCACAGATACGCAGTATTTT
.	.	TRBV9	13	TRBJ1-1	CASSVTANTEAFF	TGTGCCAGCAGCGTGACAGCGAACACTGAAGCTTTCTTT
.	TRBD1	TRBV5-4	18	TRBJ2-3	CASSPLQGAPPTADTQYF	TGTGCCAGCAGCCCACTTCAGGGGGCGCCCCCCACGGCAGATACGCAGTATTTT
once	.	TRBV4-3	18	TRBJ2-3	CASSTRRRRGRSTDTQYF	TGCGCCAGCAGCACCCGGCGCCGGCGGGGCCGGAGCACAGATACGCAGTATTTT
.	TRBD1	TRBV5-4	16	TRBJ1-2	CASSPQAGQGWYGYTF	TGTGCCAGCAGCCCCCAAGCGGGACAGGGATGGTATGGCTACACCTTC
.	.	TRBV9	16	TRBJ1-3	CASSGQVGPDRNTIYF	TGTGCCAGCAGCGGACAGGTGGGCCCGGACCGAAACACCATATATTTT
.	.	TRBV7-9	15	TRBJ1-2	CASSVTRGGNYGYTF	TGTGCCAGCAGCGTCACTCGCGGAGGTAATTATGGCTACACCTTC
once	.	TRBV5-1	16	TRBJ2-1	CASSLAGGGFYNEQFF	TGCGCCAGCAGCTTGGCCGGCGGGGGCTTCTACAATGAGCAGTTCTTC
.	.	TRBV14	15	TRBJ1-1	CASSQDLRRDTEAFF	TGTGCCAGCAGCCAGGACCTTCGGAGGGACACTGAAGCTTTCTTT
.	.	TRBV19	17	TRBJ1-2	CASSIERQNHANYGYTF	TGTGCCAGTAGTATAGAGCGGCAGAACCACGCTAACTATGGCTACACCTTC
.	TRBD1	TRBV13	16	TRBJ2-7	CASSPTWTGNTYEQYF	TGTGCCAGCAGCCCCACATGGACAGGGAACACCTACGAGCAGTACTTC
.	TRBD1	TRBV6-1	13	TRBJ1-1	CASSEWGQGEAFF	TGTGCCAGCAGTGAATGGGGACAGGGGGAAGCTTTCTTT
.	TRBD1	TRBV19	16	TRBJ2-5	CASSVYRGREGETQYF	TGTGCCAGTAGTGTATACAGGGGGCGGGAAGGAGAGACCCAGTACTTC
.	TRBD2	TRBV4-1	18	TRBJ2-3	CASSQLERGGRSTDTQYF	TGCGCCAGCAGCCAACTTGAGCGGGGGGGCCGGAGCACAGATACGCAGTATTTT
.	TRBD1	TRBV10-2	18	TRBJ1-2	CASSESTGDREVHYGYTF	TGCGCCAGCAGTGAGTCGACTGGGGACAGGGAGGTTCACTATGGCTACACCTTC
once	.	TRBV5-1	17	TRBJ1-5	CASSLVGGGKPNQPQHF	TGCGCCAGCAGCTTGGTGGGCGGGGGCAAACCTAATCAGCCCCAGCATTTT
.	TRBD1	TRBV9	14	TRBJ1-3	CASSTGQGEYTIYF	TGTGCCAGCAGCACAGGACAGGGGGAATACACCATATATTTT
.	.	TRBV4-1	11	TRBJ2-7	CASSLSRKQYF	TGCGCCAGCAGTCTTTCGCGAAAGCAGTACTTC
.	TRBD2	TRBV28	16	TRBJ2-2	CAISQRGGRSTGELFF	TGTGCCATCTCCCAACGGGGGGGCCGTTCCACCGGGGAGCTGTTTTTT
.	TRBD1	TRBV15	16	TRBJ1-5	CATSRIKDRLNQPQHF	TGTGCCACCAGCAGAATTAAGGACAGGTTAAATCAGCCCCAGCATTTT
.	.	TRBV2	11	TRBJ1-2	CASQEGYGYTF	TGTGCCAGCCAGGAGGGCTATGGCTACACCTTC
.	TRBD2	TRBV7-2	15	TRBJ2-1	CASSLGTSGNNEQFF	TGTGCCAGCAGCCTGGGGACTAGCGGTAACAATGAGCAGTTCTTC
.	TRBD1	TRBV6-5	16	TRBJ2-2	CASSYARDRNTGELFF	TGTGCCAGCAGTTACGCCCGGGACAGGAACACCGGGGAGCTGTTTTTT
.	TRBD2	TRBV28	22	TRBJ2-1	CASRKLWPVYSGAFSSYNEQFF	TGTGCCAGCAGAAAATTATGGCCCGTCTATAGCGGGGCCTTCAGCTCCTACAATGAGCAGTTCTTC
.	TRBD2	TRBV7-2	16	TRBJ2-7	CASSPPGLAGAYEQYF	TGTGCCAGCAGCCCCCCTGGTCTAGCGGGAGCCTACGAGCAGTACTTC
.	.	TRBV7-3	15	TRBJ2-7	CASSRRPGDSYEQYF	TGTGCCAGCAGCCGTCGTCCGGGAGATTCCTACGAGCAGTACTTC
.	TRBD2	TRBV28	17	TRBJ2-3	CASSLLAGGLVTDTQYF	TGTGCCAGCAGTTTACTAGCGGGGGGTTTAGTCACAGATACGCAGTATTTT
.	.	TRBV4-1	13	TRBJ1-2	CASSGRDVYGYTF	TGCGCCAGCAGCGGCCGGGATGTCTATGGCTACACCTTC
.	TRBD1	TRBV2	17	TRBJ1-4	CASTTVGAGGANEKLFF	TGTGCCAGCACCACGGTTGGGGCAGGGGGAGCTAATGAAAAACTGTTTTTT
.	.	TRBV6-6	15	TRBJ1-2	CASRALQGPPEGYTF	TGTGCCAGCAGAGCTCTACAGGGCCCCCCGGAAGGCTACACCTTC
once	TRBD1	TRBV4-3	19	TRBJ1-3	CASSLRTGGGKPSGNTIYF	TGCGCCAGCAGCCTTCGGACAGGGGGAGGTAAACCCTCTGGAAACACCATATATTTT
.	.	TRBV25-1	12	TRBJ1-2	CASSTPGGGYTF	TGTGCCAGCAGTACCCCTGGGGGGGGCTACACCTTC
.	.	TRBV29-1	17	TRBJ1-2	CSVSGPLGPLANYGYTF	TGCAGCGTGTCGGGTCCTCTAGGTCCGTTAGCTAACTATGGCTACACCTTC
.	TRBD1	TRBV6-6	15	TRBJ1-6	CASSPAGGPNSPLHF	TGTGCCAGCAGCCCCGCAGGGGGCCCTAATTCACCCCTCCACTTT
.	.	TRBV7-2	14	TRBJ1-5	CASSPTQGNQPQHF	TGTGCCAGCAGCCCCACCCAGGGCAATCAGCCCCAGCATTTT
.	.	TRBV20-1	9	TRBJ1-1	CSAMRVAFF	TGCAGTGCTATGAGGGTAGCTTTCTTT
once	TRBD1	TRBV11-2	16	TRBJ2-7	CASSLDSETGNNEQYF	TGTGCCAGCAGCTTAGATTCTGAGACAGGGAATAACGAGCAGTACTTC
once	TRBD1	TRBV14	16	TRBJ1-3	CASSQDRYLSGNTIYF	TGTGCCAGCAGCCAGGACAGGTACCTTTCTGGAAACACCATATATTTT
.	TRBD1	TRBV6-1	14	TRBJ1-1	CASSWKDRGTEAFF	TGTGCCAGCAGTTGGAAGGACAGGGGCACTGAAGCTTTCTTT
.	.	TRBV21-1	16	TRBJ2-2	CASSKEGTGSIGELFF	TGTGCCAGCAGCAAAGAGGGGACAGGGTCCATCGGGGAGCTGTTTTTT
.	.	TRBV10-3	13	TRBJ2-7	CAISDSYRYEQYF	TGTGCCATCAGTGATTCTTATCGCTACGAGCAGTACTTC
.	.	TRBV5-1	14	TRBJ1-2	CASSSSQGNYGYTF	TGCGCCAGCAGCTCTTCCCAGGGGAACTATGGCTACACCTTC
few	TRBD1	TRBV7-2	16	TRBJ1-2	CASSRTGQGSIYGYTF	TGTGCCAGCAGCCGCACAGGACAGGGGAGTATCTATGGCTACACCTTC
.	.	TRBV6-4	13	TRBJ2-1	CASSATSYNEQFF	TGTGCCAGCAGCGCGACTAGCTACAATGAGCAGTTCTTC
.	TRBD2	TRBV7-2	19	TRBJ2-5	CASSFLVFPGLAGVETQYF	TGTGCCAGCAGCTTTCTCGTTTTTCCGGGACTAGCGGGGGTGGAGACCCAGTACTTC
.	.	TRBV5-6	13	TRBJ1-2	CASSLVRGGHYTF	TGTGCCAGCAGCTTGGTCCGGGGAGGTCACTACACCTTC
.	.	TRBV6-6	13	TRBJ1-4	CASRGGSEEKLFF	TGTGCCAGCCGGGGGGGAAGTGAGGAAAAACTGTTTTTT